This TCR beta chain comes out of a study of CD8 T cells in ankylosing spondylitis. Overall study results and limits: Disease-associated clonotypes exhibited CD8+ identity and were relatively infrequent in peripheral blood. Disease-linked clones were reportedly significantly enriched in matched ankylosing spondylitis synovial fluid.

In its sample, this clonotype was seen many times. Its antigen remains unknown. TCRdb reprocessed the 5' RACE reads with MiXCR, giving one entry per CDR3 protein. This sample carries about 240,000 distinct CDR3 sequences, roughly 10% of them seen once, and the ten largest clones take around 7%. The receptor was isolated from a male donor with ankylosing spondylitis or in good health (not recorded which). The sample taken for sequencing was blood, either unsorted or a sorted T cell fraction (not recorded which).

The CDR3: CSARVAYHSGANVLTF. DNA of the CDR3: TGCAGTGCTAGAGTTGCCTATCACTCTGGGGCCAACGTCCTGACTTTC. The rearrangement links TRBV20-1 to TRBJ2-6; the D is unclear. This CDR3 has 16 amino acids. V was trimmed by 1 base and J by 0 bases, leaving 10 bases between them. Germline-derived CDR1 and CDR2 are DFQATT and SNEGSKA (reference sequence).